The 25 T cell receptor beta chains listed next were all sequenced from one sample in a study of T cell changes during pregnancy in multiple sclerosis (dated by TCRdb to about 2019). The protocol used for the library was the immunoSEQ multiplex PCR assay. TCRdb stores this immuneACCESS table with in-frame sequences only. Part of the clones is absent; in the studies checked, under half of the shortfall reflects unresolved V genes, and no reason is known for the rest. The sample contains 33,000 or so clones, roughly 92% of them found a single time. Of the sample, approximately 0.41% is held by the ten largest clones. The sequenced sample was CD4+ T cells from peripheral blood mononuclear cells, obtained in the third trimester of pregnancy. The receptors stem from a female donor in good health, enrolled as a control in a pregnancy study.

This clone was seen once. The genes are TRBV4-1 and TRBJ1-2; no clear D gene. This CDR3 is built from 13 residues. Germline V gene sequence: CDR1 MGHRA, CDR2 YSYEKL. Trimming stripped 0 bases from V and 6 bases from J, with 8 bases between. CDR3 bases: TGCGCCAGCAGCCAAGAATATGGGCATGGCTACACCTTC. This codes for CASSQEYGHGYTF.

The gene calls are TRBV11-2 and TRBJ2-5; tentative D call: TRBD1 (5 bases). V was clipped by 1 base and J by 4 bases, with 16 bases between them. The CDR3 contains 16 residues. Germline CDR1 reads SGHAT; CDR2 reads FQNNGV. This chain's CDR3 is CASSLGGGRVGETQYF. In DNA, the CDR3 is TGTGCCAGCAGCTTAGGTGGTGGCAGGGTTGGAGAGACCCAGTACTTC. The whole variable domain, filled in from reference TRBV11-2 and TRBJ2-5, reads EAGVAQSPRYKIIEKRQSVAFWCNPISGHATLYWYQQILGQGPKLLIQFQNNGVVDDSQLPKDRFSAERLKGVDSTLKIQPAKLEDSAVYLCASSLGGGRVGETQYFGPGTRLLVL.

The chain joins TRBV29-1 to TRBJ1-5, with D maybe TRBD1 (5 bases). The CDR3 totals 14 residues. Between the trimmed V and J ends, which lost 6 bases and 4 bases, there was a span of 16 bases. Looked up from germline, CDR1 is SQVTM and CDR2 is ANQGSEA. CDR3 sequence reads: CSVSQGVGNQPQHF. The CDR3 coding sequence is TGCAGCGTCTCCCAGGGTGTAGGGAATCAGCCCCAGCATTTT.

The V call is TRBV5-1, the J call TRBJ2-2; 8 bases fit TRBD1. The CDR3 is 16 amino acids. Germline values: CDR1 SGHRS, CDR2 YFSETQ. The V and J ends lost 2 bases and 4 bases, in that order; junction bases with no gene match: 7. The CDR3 sequence: CASSFEVTGATGELFF. The CDR3 DNA follows: TGCGCCAGCAGCTTTGAAGTGACAGGGGCCACCGGGGAGCTGTTTTTT.

The gene calls are TRBV4-3 and TRBJ1-2; 7 bases are a match to TRBD1. V shed 3 bases, J shed 4 bases, and the junction held 8 bases outside the gene matches. Germline CDR1 LGHNA, CDR2 YSLEER. The CDR3 spans 15 residues. The CDR3: CASSQNEGATYGYTF. CDR3 nucleotides: TGCGCCAGCAGCCAGAATGAGGGGGCTACCTATGGCTACACCTTC.

V is TRBV5-1 and J is TRBJ1-6; 7 nucleotides agree with TRBD1. There are 14 residues in the CDR3. V gave up 3 bases and J gave up 8 bases; unmatched junction bases: 5. Germline V CDR1 and CDR2: SGHRS, YFSETQ. CDR3 DNA: TGCGCCAGCAGCTCCACAGGGGAAGATTCACCCCTCCACTTT. It codes for CASSSTGEDSPLHF. The variable domain in full, completed from reference TRBV5-1 and TRBJ1-6, reads KAGVTQTPRYLIKTRGQQVTLSCSPISGHRSVSWYQQTPGQGLQFLFEYFSETQRNKGNFPGRFSGRQFSNSRSEMNVSTLELGDSALYLCASSSTGEDSPLHFGNGTRLTVT.

CDR3 residues: CASSYKGGAAVTKLFF. CDR3 sequence (DNA): TGTGCCAGCAGTTATAAGGGCGGGGCCGCGGTGACAAAACTGTTTTTT. J is TRBJ1-4 and V is TRBV6-5, with a weak D call TRBD1 (5 bases). This CDR3 comprises 16 residues. V lost 3 bases and J 10 bases, leaving 21 bases between the germline ends. Germline V CDR1 and CDR2: MNHEY, SVGAGI.

The chain has TRBV7-8 and TRBJ2-6, with 7 nucleotides matching TRBD1. Germline V gene data show CDR1 as SGHVS and CDR2 as FQNEAQ. The CDR3 spans 17 residues. V gave up 5 bases and J gave up 0 bases; unmatched junction bases: 7. The CDR3 spells CASSPRDRDSGANVLTF. The CDR3 DNA follows: TGTGCCAGCAGCCCAAGGGACAGAGACTCTGGGGCCAACGTCCTGACTTTC.

This chain joins TRBV5-1 and TRBJ1-3; 8 bases fit TRBD1. The J segment lost 4 bases and the V segment lost 3 bases, leaving 3 bases of the junction unmatched. Germline V gene data show CDR1 as SGHRS and CDR2 as YFSETQ. The CDR3 is 14 amino acids. CDR3 in DNA: TGCGCCAGCAGCTCAGGGGGCGCCGGAAACACCATATATTTT. Residues: CASSSGGAGNTIYF.

The chain's CDR3 is CASSPQVRASSGNTIYF. DNA for the CDR3: TGTGCCAGCAGCCCTCAAGTCAGGGCTTCGTCTGGAAACACCATATATTTT. The chain joins TRBV7-2 to TRBJ1-3, with a possible D match to TRBD1 (5 bases). Germline V gene sequence: CDR1 SGHTA, CDR2 FQGNSA. The CDR3 sequence is 17 residues long. Trimming pared 5 bases from V and 1 base from J, leaving 18 bases between. The full variable domain, in which reference TRBV7-2 and TRBJ1-3 provide the parts outside the CDR3, is GAGVSQSPSNKVTEKGKDVELRCDPISGHTALYWYRQSLGQGLEFLIYFQGNSAPDKSGLPSDRFSAERTGGSVSTLTIQRTQQEDSAVYLCASSPQVRASSGNTIYFGEGSWLTVV.

This sequence joins TRBV7-3 and TRBJ1-5, with D unresolved. Germline V gene sequence: CDR1 SGHTA, CDR2 FQGTGA. V was cut by 2 bases and J by 2 bases, with 10 bases left in between. The CDR3 runs to 15 residues. As DNA, the CDR3 is TGTGCCAGCAGCTTATGCGGAATGGGCAATCAGCCCCAGCATTTT. This translates into CASSLCGMGNQPQHF.

V is TRBV6-5 and J is TRBJ2-1; 8 nucleotides line up with TRBD1. The CDR3 is 15 residues long. Germline loops: CDR1 MNHEY, CDR2 SVGAGI. The V and J ends lost 6 bases and 9 bases, in that order; junction bases with no gene match: 13. The CDR3 region is CASRGTGQGSGEQFF. In DNA form, the CDR3 reads TGTGCCAGCAGGGGAACCGGACAGGGCTCGGGTGAGCAGTTCTTC.

This clone is a singleton in its sample. V and J are TRBV7-3 and TRBJ2-5; D uncertain. V lost 4 bases and J 5 bases, leaving 14 bases between the germline ends. The germline gives CDR1 SGHTA, CDR2 FQGTGA. This CDR3 is 14 amino acids long. CDR3 coding DNA: TGTGCCAGCAGCTCAACGGGCCTCGGCGAGACCCAGTACTTC. This translates into CASSSTGLGETQYF.

The J gene is TRBJ2-1, the V gene TRBV11-2, with 10 positions matching TRBD1. CDR3 size: 14 residues. V gave up 7 bases and J gave up 6 bases; unmatched junction bases: 6. Germline V gene data show CDR1 as SGHAT and CDR2 as FQNNGV. CDR3 DNA: TGTGCCAGCACCTCGACAGGGGGCTTCAATGAGCAGTTCTTC. Translating gives CASTSTGGFNEQFF.

V usage is TRBV5-1 and J usage is TRBJ1-1, with D unclear. Trimming took 0 bases from V and 0 from J, leaving 9 bases between them. This CDR3 contains 15 residues. Per the germline V gene, CDR1 is SGHRS and CDR2 is YFSETQ. CDR3 sequence: CASSLGGLMNTEAFF. DNA for the CDR3: TGCGCCAGCAGCTTGGGAGGGTTAATGAACACTGAAGCTTTCTTT.

The rearrangement uses TRBV11-2 and TRBJ2-2; D gene ambiguous. The CDR3 is 13 amino acids. Germline assignment: CDR1 SGHAT and CDR2 FQNNGV. Trimming left V 5 bases short and J 2 bases short, with 6 bases between. The CDR3 DNA sequence: TGTGCCAGCAGCCCTTCTAACACCGGGGAGCTGTTTTTT. Protein sequence: CASSPSNTGELFF.

The CDR3 region has the DNA TGTGCCAGCAGCTTAACCGGGACAGCATCCTATGGCTACACCTTC. Residues: CASSLTGTASYGYTF. The V and J genes are TRBV11-1 and TRBJ1-2; TRBD1 agrees at 7 bases. The CDR3 consists of 15 residues. The V and J ends lost 2 bases and 4 bases, in that order; junction bases with no gene match: 7. CDR1 SGHAT and CDR2 FQDESV come from the germline V gene (reference sequence).

V and J are TRBV30 and TRBJ1-4, with 9 positions matching TRBD1. Losses at the gene ends were 3 bases for V and 7 bases for J; bases not matched to a gene: 9. The length of the CDR3 is 15 residues. Per the germline V gene, CDR1 is GTSNPN and CDR2 is SVGIG (reference sequence). CDR3 bases: TGTGCCTGGAGCACACAGGGGGCTGGAGGTGAAAAACTGTTTTTT. Protein: CAWSTQGAGGEKLFF. Drawing the rest from reference TRBV30 and TRBJ1-4, the complete variable domain is SQTIHQWPATLVQPVGSPLSLECTVEGTSNPNLYWYRQAAGRGLQLLFYSVGIGQISSEVPQNLSASRPQDRQFILSSKKLLLSDSGFYLCAWSTQGAGGEKLFFGSGTQLSVL.

The CDR3 reads CASSYQGSGNTIYF. In nucleotides, the CDR3 is TGCGCCAGCAGCTATCAGGGGTCTGGAAACACCATATATTTT. This sequence joins TRBV5-1 and TRBJ1-3; D possibly corresponds to TRBD1 (6 bases). This CDR3 is 14 amino acids long. V lost 3 bases to trimming and J lost 1 base, with 8 bases between them. Germline CDR1 SGHRS, CDR2 YFSETQ.

The CDR3 DNA reads as TGTGCCAGCAGCACCCGGACTAGCGGGGGCCTTGGGGGGGAGCTGTTTTTT. This encodes CASSTRTSGGLGGELFF. The rearrangement joins TRBV9 to TRBJ2-2; 13 nucleotides agree with TRBD2. This CDR3 is 17 amino acids long. In germline, CDR1 is SGDLS, CDR2 YYNGEE. The ends lost 4 bases at V and 8 bases at J; junction bases unmatched: 11.

This chain uses TRBV2 with TRBJ1-6; D ambiguous. The germline CDR1 and CDR2 sequences are SNHLY and FYNNEI. The CDR3 runs to 14 residues. Trimming left V 6 bases short and J 11 bases short, with 17 bases between. This chain's CDR3 is CASRAGRDSAPLHF. CDR3 DNA: TGTGCCAGCAGAGCGGGAAGGGATAGTGCACCCCTCCACTTT.

The chain couples TRBV7-2 to TRBJ2-7, with 11 positions matching TRBD2. CDR1 SGHTA and CDR2 FQGNSA come from the germline V gene. This CDR3 contains 15 residues. V dropped 3 bases and J dropped 3; count of bases not matched to a gene: 4. The CDR3 sequence is CASSFLAGGNYEQYF. The CDR3 DNA is TGTGCCAGCAGCTTTTTAGCGGGGGGGAACTACGAGCAGTACTTC.

CDR3 nucleotide sequence: TGTGCCAGCAGCTCAGGGGGCGCGACAACAGATACGCAGTATTTT. As protein: CASSSGGATTDTQYF. The rearrangement joins TRBV7-3 to TRBJ2-3, with 8 bases that match TRBD1. The V gene end was trimmed by 4 bases and the J gene end by 3 bases; junction bases not matched to a gene: 6. The CDR3 length is 15 residues. Per germline, CDR1 SGHTA and CDR2 FQGTGA.

This rearrangement joins TRBV7-9 to TRBJ2-1; a weak D match, TRBD1 (6 bases). The CDR3 runs to 17 residues. The V gene's germline CDR1 is SEHNR and CDR2 FQNEAQ (reference sequence). V lost 1 base to trimming and J lost 2 bases, with 15 bases between them. DNA of the CDR3: TGTGCCAGCAGCTTAGTTCTTGTCAGGGACACCTACAATGAGCAGTTCTTC. Protein: CASSLVLVRDTYNEQFF.

The chain is built from TRBV7-9 and TRBJ1-2; 11 positions match TRBD1. J was trimmed by 6 bases and V by 5 bases; bases with no gene match: 2. The CDR3 extends over 13 amino acids. Germline V gene lookup returns CDR1 SEHNR and CDR2 FQNEAQ (reference sequence). As DNA, the CDR3 is TGTGCCAGCAGCCGGGGACAGGGGGATGGCTACACCTTC. This encodes CASSRGQGDGYTF.